This T cell receptor (beta chain) was captured by sequencing in a study of blood T cells in healthy people across ages. Germline CDR1 reads SEHNR; CDR2 reads FQNEAQ (reference sequence). Between the trimmed V and J ends, which lost 5 bases and 5 bases, there was a span of 13 bases. The CDR3 covers 13 residues. A second PCR of about 6 to 12 cycles used a sample-barcoded 5' primer and a J-beta primer mix. TCRdb reprocessed the 5' RACE reads with MiXCR, giving one entry per CDR3 protein. Among roughly 2 million distinct CDR3 sequences listed, 49% were seen once. This clonotype was counted only a few times.

The specimen was blood. The rearrangement joins TRBV7-9 to TRBJ2-7; D not certain. The sequence derives from a woman in her forties in good health. The CDR3 spells CASSPPVRDEQYF. In DNA form, the CDR3 reads TGTGCCAGCAGCCCGCCGGTTAGGGACGAGCAGTACTTC.